A selection of T cell receptor beta chains follows, all from one sample in a study of post-analysis software for immune sequencing data. Using its own MiXCR run on the PCR reads, TCRdb lists one record per CDR3 protein. The repertoire holds about 540,000 distinct CDR3 sequences, with around 36% as singletons. Sequencing used blood. These receptors were taken from a girl aged 2-17 years with multiple sclerosis. Each CDR3 is given with its conserved first and last residue. The order of the fields is V gene, J gene, clone size, D gene, CDR3 protein, CDR3 DNA. D genes are given only for firm matches. The size entry is marked missing in some rows and otherwise reads once, few, many or a size class.

TRBV2,TRBJ2-3,few,.,CASLRTASSTDTQYF,TGTGCCAGCCTTAGGACAGCCTCTAGCACAGATACGCAGTATTTT
TRBV29-1,TRBJ2-1,many,.,CSVRGDNEQFF,TGCAGCGTCAGGGGAGACAATGAGCAGTTCTTC
TRBV12-3/TRBV12-4,TRBJ2-1,.,TRBD2,CASSLRGTSRNNEQFF,TGTGCCAGCAGTTTAAGGGGGACTAGTCGAAACAATGAGCAGTTCTTC
TRBV3-1,TRBJ2-3,few,TRBD2,CASSQGGTQDTQYF,TGTGCCAGCAGCCAGGGAGGGACCCAAGATACGCAGTATTTT
TRBV12-3/TRBV12-4,TRBJ2-3,.,.,CASSLGVGTTDTQYF,TGTGCCAGCAGTTTAGGCGTGGGGACCACAGATACGCAGTATTTT
TRBV6-5,TRBJ2-2,.,.,CASSYSNGAGELFF,TGTGCCAGCAGTTACTCGAACGGCGCCGGGGAGCTGTTTTTT
TRBV20-1,TRBJ2-1,few,.,CSARSGAGEQFF,TGCAGTGCTAGGTCCGGGGCCGGAGAGCAGTTCTTC
TRBV6-2/TRBV6-3,TRBJ1-5,.,.,CASSLTVGRGNQPQHF,TGTGCCAGCAGTTTGACAGTAGGACGGGGCAATCAGCCCCAGCATTTT
TRBV6-1,TRBJ1-2,.,TRBD1,CASSDIQGPSYGYTF,TGTGCCAGCAGTGATATACAGGGGCCCTCCTATGGCTACACCTTC
TRBV15,TRBJ1-6,few,TRBD1,CATRDSPGSPLHF,TGTGCCACTCGGGACAGTCCGGGTTCACCCCTCCACTTT
TRBV20-1,TRBJ1-5,.,.,CSARDPGPVLEPQHF,TGCAGTGCTAGAGACCCTGGGCCCGTGCTGGAGCCCCAGCATTTT
TRBV20-1,TRBJ2-3,few,TRBD2,CSARDLLLADHINTQYF,TGCAGTGCTAGAGATCTTCTCCTAGCGGACCACATAAATACGCAGTATTTT
TRBV6-4,TRBJ2-7,.,.,CASSYRLNEQYF,TGTGCCAGCAGCTACAGGTTAAACGAGCAGTACTTC
TRBV14,TRBJ2-5,.,TRBD1,CASSQDRGRVQETQYF,TGTGCCAGCAGCCAAGACAGGGGGCGAGTACAAGAGACCCAGTACTTC
TRBV19,TRBJ1-1,.,.,CASSFSQNTEAFF,TGTGCCAGTAGTTTCTCACAGAACACTGAAGCTTTCTTT
TRBV3-1,TRBJ2-3,.,.,CASSRPRGDTQYF,TGTGCCAGCAGCCGGCCCCGAGGAGATACGCAGTATTTT